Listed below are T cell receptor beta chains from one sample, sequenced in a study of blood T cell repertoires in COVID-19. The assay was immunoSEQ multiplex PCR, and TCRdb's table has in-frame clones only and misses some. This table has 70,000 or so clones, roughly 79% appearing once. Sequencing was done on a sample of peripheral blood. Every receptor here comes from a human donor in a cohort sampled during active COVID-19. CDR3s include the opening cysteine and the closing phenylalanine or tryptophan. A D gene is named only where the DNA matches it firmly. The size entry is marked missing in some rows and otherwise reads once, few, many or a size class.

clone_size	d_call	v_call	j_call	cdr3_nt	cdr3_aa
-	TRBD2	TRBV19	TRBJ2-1	TGTGCCAGTACCACCCGGACTAGCGGGAGGGCGAGGGTTTACAATGAGCAGTTCTTC	CASTTRTSGRARVYNEQFF
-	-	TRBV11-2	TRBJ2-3	TGTGCCAGCAGTCAGAGGGTACTAAGCACAGATACGCAGTATTTT	CASSQRVLSTDTQYF
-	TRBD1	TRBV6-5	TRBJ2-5	TGTGCCAGCAGGGGGACAGGGGCCAACCAAGAGACCCAGTACTTC	CASRGTGANQETQYF
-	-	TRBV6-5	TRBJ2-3	TGTGCCAGCAGAAACCTGGGCTGGGCAGATACGCAGTATTTT	CASRNLGWADTQYF
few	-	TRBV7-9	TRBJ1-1	TGTGCCAGCAGCTTAGCGCTACTCGGTGAAGCTTTCTTT	CASSLALLGEAFF
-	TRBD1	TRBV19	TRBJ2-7	TGTGCCAGTAGCCCAGTGCACAGGGGTTCCTACGAGCAGTACTTC	CASSPVHRGSYEQYF
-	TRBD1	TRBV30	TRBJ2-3	TGTGCCTTGCAACAGGGGGGTCTAGATACGCAGTATTTT	CALQQGGLDTQYF
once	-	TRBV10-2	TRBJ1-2	TGCGCCAGCAGTGAGGACAGTGGCTACACCTTC	CASSEDSGYTF
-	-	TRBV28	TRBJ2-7	TGTGCCAGCAGTCCAAGAGGCGGTCCCTCCGAGCAGTACTTC	CASSPRGGPSEQYF
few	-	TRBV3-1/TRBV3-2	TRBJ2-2	TGTGCCAGCAGTCTCACCGGGGAGCTGTTTTTT	CASSLTGELFF
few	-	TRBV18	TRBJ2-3	TGTGCCAGCTCAACCCGACAGACTAGCACAGATACGCAGTATTTT	CASSTRQTSTDTQYF
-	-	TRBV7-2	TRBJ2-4	TGTGCCAGCAGCTTCCGAGGGGGGGCCCCGTCCAAAAACATTCAGTACTTC	CASSFRGGAPSKNIQYF
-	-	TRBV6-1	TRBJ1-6	TGTGCCAGCAGTGAATACAGGTCCTATAATTCACCCCTCCACTTT	CASSEYRSYNSPLHF
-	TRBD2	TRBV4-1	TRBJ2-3	TGCGCCAGCAGCCAAGTCAGACTCGGGACTAGACCTACAGATACGCAGTATTTT	CASSQVRLGTRPTDTQYF
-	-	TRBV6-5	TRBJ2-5	TGTGCCAGCAGTCACCCCGGGTACCAAGAGACCCAGTACTTC	CASSHPGYQETQYF
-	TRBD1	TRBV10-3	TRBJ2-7	TGTGCCATCAGTGCTTCAACCGGGACAGGACGCTACGAGCAGTACTTC	CAISASTGTGRYEQYF
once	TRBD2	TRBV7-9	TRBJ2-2	TGTGCCAGCAGCGGACTAGCGGGAGATAGGGGCACCGGGGAGCTGTTTTTT	CASSGLAGDRGTGELFF
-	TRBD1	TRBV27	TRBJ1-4	TGTGCCAGCAGACCACAGGGGGCCAAAGCTGAAAAACTGTTTTTT	CASRPQGAKAEKLFF
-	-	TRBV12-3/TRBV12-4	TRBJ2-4	TGTGCCAGCAGTTTACGGGGAACCATTCAGTACTTC	CASSLRGTIQYF
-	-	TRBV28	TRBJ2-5	TGTGCCAGCAGTCCCGGACAGCTAGAGACCCAGTACTTC	CASSPGQLETQYF
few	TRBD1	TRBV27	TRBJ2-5	TGTGCCAGCAGTATTACAGGGGGGAAGGGGGAGACCCAGTACTTC	CASSITGGKGETQYF
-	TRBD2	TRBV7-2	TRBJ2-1	TGTGCCAGCAGGCCAGCGGGGGGGAGCTCCTACAATGAGCAGTTCTTC	CASRPAGGSSYNEQFF
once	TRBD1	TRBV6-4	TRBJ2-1	TGTGCCAGCAGTCCTGGGACAGGGATTGAGCAGTTCTTC	CASSPGTGIEQFF
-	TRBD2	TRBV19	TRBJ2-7	TGTGCCAGTAGTGTATCGCGGGGGACGGCTCGGGAGCAGTACTTC	CASSVSRGTAREQYF
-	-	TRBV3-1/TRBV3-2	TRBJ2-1	TGTGCCAGCAGCCCCGGGGGAGGGGGTGAGCAGTTCTTC	CASSPGGGGEQFF
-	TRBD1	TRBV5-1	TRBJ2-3	TGCGCCAGCAGCTTGGAGGGGGCGCGCACAGATACGCAGTATTTT	CASSLEGARTDTQYF
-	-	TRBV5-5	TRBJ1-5	TGTGCCAGCAGCAAAGACTGGAATCAGCCCCAGCATTTT	CASSKDWNQPQHF
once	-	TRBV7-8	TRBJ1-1	TGTGCCAGCAGCTTAGGAGAGAGGAACACTGAAGCTTTCTTT	CASSLGERNTEAFF
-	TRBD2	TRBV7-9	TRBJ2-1	TGTGCCAGCAGCCCCCCTGGCGGGGGTAACAATGAGCAGTTCTTC	CASSPPGGGNNEQFF
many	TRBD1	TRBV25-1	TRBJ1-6	TGTGCCAGCAGTGCGACAGGGTCGGTTTCACCCCTCCACTTT	CASSATGSVSPLHF
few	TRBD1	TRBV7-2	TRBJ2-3	TGTGCCAGCAGCCAAGACAGGGGAACAGATACGCAGTATTTT	CASSQDRGTDTQYF
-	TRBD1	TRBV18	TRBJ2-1	TGTGCCAGCTCAAAGGACAGGCCCTCCCTCAATGAGCAGTTCTTC	CASSKDRPSLNEQFF
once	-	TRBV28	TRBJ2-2	TGTGCCACTCCTGGGACAATCACCGGGGAGCTGTTTTTT	CATPGTITGELFF
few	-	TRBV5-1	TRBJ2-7	TGCGCCAGCAGCTTGGCTGGCCTTCCTTACGAGCAGTACTTC	CASSLAGLPYEQYF
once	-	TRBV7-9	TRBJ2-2	TGTGCCAGCAGCGCAGTTCCGACCGGGGAGCTGTTTTTT	CASSAVPTGELFF
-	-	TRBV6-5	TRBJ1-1	TGTGCCAGCAAAACACAGGTAGACACTGAAGCTTTCTTT	CASKTQVDTEAFF
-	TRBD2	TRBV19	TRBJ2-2	TGTGCCAGTAGTCATCCCGCTAGCGGGAGATCGAGGAACACCGGGGAGCTGTTTTTT	CASSHPASGRSRNTGELFF
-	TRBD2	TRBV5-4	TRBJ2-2	TGTGCCAGCAGCTTTGAGGCAGCGGGAGGGCCCTACACCGGGGAGCTGTTTTTT	CASSFEAAGGPYTGELFF
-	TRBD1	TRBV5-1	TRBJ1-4	TGCGCCAGCAGCTTGGAGACAGGGGGAACTAATGAAAAACTGTTTTTT	CASSLETGGTNEKLFF
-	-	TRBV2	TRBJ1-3	TGTGCCAGCAGTGAAATAGCAGACACCATATATTTT	CASSEIADTIYF
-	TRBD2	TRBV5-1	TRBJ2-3	TGCGCCAGCAGCTTGGCGCTAGCGGGGGAGGTAGATACGCAGTATTTT	CASSLALAGEVDTQYF
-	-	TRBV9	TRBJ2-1	TGTGCCAGCAGCGTAGGTCGACTATACATCTACAATGAGCAGTTCTTC	CASSVGRLYIYNEQFF
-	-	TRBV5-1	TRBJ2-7	TGCGCCAGCAGCCCGGGGTCTTTTACTTCCTACGAGCAGTACTTC	CASSPGSFTSYEQYF
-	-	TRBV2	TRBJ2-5	TGTGCCAGCAGCGGTTCCCAGGTGTACCAAGAGACCCAGTACTTC	CASSGSQVYQETQYF
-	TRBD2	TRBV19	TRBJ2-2	TGTGCCAGTAACAGTAGGGGACTAGCGGGAGGGCCTAGGGGGGAGCTGTTTTTT	CASNSRGLAGGPRGELFF
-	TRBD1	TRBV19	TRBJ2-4	TGTGCCAGTAGCCCAGGGACAGGGGGGACCACAAACATTCAGTACTTC	CASSPGTGGTTNIQYF
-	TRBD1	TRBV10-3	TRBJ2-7	TGTGCCAATAGGGGGCCCGGGATGGACGAGCAGTACTTC	CANRGPGMDEQYF
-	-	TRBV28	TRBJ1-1	TGTGCCAGCAGTCCCATAGACAGCCATTTGAACACTGAAGCTTTCTTT	CASSPIDSHLNTEAFF
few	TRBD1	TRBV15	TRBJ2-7	TGTGCCACCAGCAGGGAAGCCGGGACAGGACAACCTTACGAGCAGTACTTC	CATSREAGTGQPYEQYF
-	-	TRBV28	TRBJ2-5	TGTGCCAGCAGTGGGCGTCCAGGGGAAGAGACCCAGTACTTC	CASSGRPGEETQYF
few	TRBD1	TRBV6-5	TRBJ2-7	TGTGCCAGCAAGGGACAGCGTAACTCCTACGAGCAGTACTTC	CASKGQRNSYEQYF
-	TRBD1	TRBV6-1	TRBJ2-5	TGTGCCAGCAGACTTTCCAGGGGGTGGAACTTC	CASRLSRGWNF
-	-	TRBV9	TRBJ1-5	TGTGCCAGCAGCGGTGAGAGTAGCAATCAGCCCCAGCATTTT	CASSGESSNQPQHF
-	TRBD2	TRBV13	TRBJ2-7	TGTGCCAGCAGGCCAGGGACTAGCTCCTACGAGCAGTACTTC	CASRPGTSSYEQYF
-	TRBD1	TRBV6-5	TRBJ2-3	TGTGCCAGCAGACAGGGGGCACGGGCAGATACGCAGTATTTT	CASRQGARADTQYF